Following are 10 T cell receptor beta chains from one sample sequenced in a study of blood T cell repertoires in COVID-19. The protocol was immunoSEQ multiplex PCR, while the TCRdb copy is restricted to in-frame clones and leaves out a portion. This table holds approximately 40,000 clones, 75% to 90% found once. Sample: peripheral blood. These receptors were taken from a man aged 55 to 69 with acute or convalescent COVID-19.

The V gene is TRBV7-6, the J gene TRBJ2-3, with D hard to call. The germline V gene encodes CDR1 SGHVS and CDR2 FNYEAQ. This CDR3 contains 16 residues. Trimming took 5 bases from V and 2 from J, leaving 17 bases between them. The DNA for the CDR3 is TGTGCCAGCAGCGCAGATTCGGGTTCCTACACAGATACGCAGTATTTT. Amino acids: CASSADSGSYTDTQYF.

This chain links TRBV25-1 with TRBJ2-2; D is unclear. The CDR3 length is 12 residues. Deletions cut 10 bases from V and 6 bases from J, with 12 bases between. Germline-derived CDR1 and CDR2 are MGHDK and SYGVNS. The CDR3 DNA follows: TGTGCCACCAGGAGCGCTCCCGGGGAGCTGTTTTTT. Its protein product is CATRSAPGELFF.

The J gene is TRBJ1-1, the V gene TRBV19; 7 bases match TRBD1. This CDR3 region has 13 residues. Trimming removed 5 bases from V and 3 bases from J; junction bases left unmatched: 3. Germline CDR1 is LNHDA and CDR2 is SQIVND (reference sequence). CDR3 nucleotide sequence: TGTGCCAGTAGTCTTGACAGGGACACTGAAGCTTTCTTT. Translation gives CASSLDRDTEAFF.

This chain joins TRBV20-1 and TRBJ2-7; 12 nucleotides match TRBD1. This CDR3 is built from 14 residues. Trimming took 3 bases from V and 5 from J; bases not matched to a gene: 5. Germline CDR1 and CDR2: DFQATT and SNEGSKA (reference sequence). The CDR3 DNA reads TGCAGTGCTAGTCGGGACAGGGGGCGCAACGAGCAGTACTTC. It specifies CSASRDRGRNEQYF.

CDR3 DNA sequence: TGTGCCAGCAGTTACAACGACAGGGGGACCTACGAGCAGTACGTC. It encodes CASSYNDRGTYEQYV. The chain joins TRBV6-6 to TRBJ2-7; TRBD1 aligns across 9 bases. The CDR3 spans 15 residues. J gave up 2 bases and V 2 bases, and 4 bases lay outside the gene matches. In germline, CDR1 is MNHNY, CDR2 SVGAGI (reference sequence).

The chain carries TRBV19 and TRBJ2-7, with 7 nucleotides matching TRBD1. From germline, CDR1 is LNHDA and CDR2 SQIVND (reference sequence). The junction had 9 bases not matched to a gene; V was cut back by 6 bases and J by 7 bases. This CDR3 has 13 amino acids. The CDR3 protein is CASSSTGRGEQYF. For the CDR3, the DNA is TGTGCCAGTAGCTCGACAGGGAGAGGTGAGCAGTACTTC.

The chain couples TRBV6-5 to TRBJ2-7, with 7 bases lining up with TRBD1. Germline V gene lookup returns CDR1 MNHEY and CDR2 SVGAGI. The CDR3 covers 15 residues. V lost 5 bases, J lost 5 bases, and 12 bases stayed unmatched. The CDR3 DNA follows: TGTGCCAGCAGTACCGGGACAGCTCGGTCGGACGAGCAGTACTTC. Amino acids: CASSTGTARSDEQYF.

This clone was found once. The V call is TRBV2, the J call TRBJ2-3; TRBD1 agrees at 8 bases. The germline V gene encodes CDR1 SNHLY and CDR2 FYNNEI. The CDR3 consists of 15 residues. With 2 bases clipped from V and 5 bases from J, the junction kept 6 bases outside the gene matches. The CDR3 sequence is CASSERGQGGDTQYF. DNA for the CDR3: TGTGCCAGCAGTGAAAGAGGACAGGGTGGAGATACGCAGTATTTT.

The rearrangement uses TRBV12-3 or TRBV12-4 and TRBJ2-2; D possibly corresponds to TRBD1 (5 bases). The CDR3 has 13 amino acids. V lost 8 bases, J lost 1 base, and 8 bases lay in between. The CDR3: CASLQVNTGELFF. For the CDR3, the DNA is TGTGCCAGCCTACAGGTGAACACCGGGGAGCTGTTTTTT.

The CDR3: CASTQGGWQSDTQYF. The CDR3 bases are TGTGCCAGTACTCAGGGGGGATGGCAGTCAGATACGCAGTATTTT. The gene calls are TRBV19 and TRBJ2-3; D might be TRBD1 (7 bases). Trimming pared 7 bases from V and 4 bases from J, leaving 18 bases between. In germline, CDR1 is LNHDA, CDR2 SQIVND (reference sequence). The CDR3 has 15 residues. The whole variable domain, remainder taken from reference TRBV19 and TRBJ2-3, is DGGITQSPKYLFRKEGQNVTLSCEQNLNHDAMYWYRQDPGQGLRLIYYSQIVNDFQKGDIAEGYSVSREKKESFPLTVTSAQKNPTAFYLCASTQGGWQSDTQYFGPGTRLTVL.